Below, 27 T cell receptor beta chains from the same sample are listed, as sequenced in a study of blood T cell repertoires in COVID-19. Repertoires were generated with immunoSEQ multiplex PCR, while TCRdb's copy carries only in-frame clones and drops some. Among approximately 280,000 clones listed, around 85% were seen once. Sequencing input: PBMCs or T cells enriched from blood (not recorded which). The receptors here all came from a woman in her fifties or sixties who had recovered from COVID-19.

The CDR3 nucleotides are TGTGCCAGCAGCCAAGATTTCGGGGGGGCAAACTACGAGCAGTACTTC. Translation: CASSQDFGGANYEQYF. V usage is TRBV4-2 and J usage is TRBJ2-7; 8 positions match TRBD2. The junction had 7 bases not matched to a gene; V was cut back by 0 bases and J by 3 bases. Germline V gene sequence: CDR1 LGHNA, CDR2 YNFKEQ. There are 16 residues in the CDR3.

This clone was recorded only once. This chain uses TRBV2 with TRBJ2-1; perhaps TRBD1 as D (6 bases). Per the germline V gene, CDR1 is SNHLY and CDR2 is FYNNEI. The V end lost 6 bases, the J end lost 5 bases, and 17 bases lay between the germline ends. The CDR3 consists of 15 residues. CDR3 sequence: CASRAGELGDNEQFF. The CDR3 nucleotides read TGTGCCAGCAGGGCAGGGGAGCTGGGTGACAATGAGCAGTTCTTC.

This rearrangement joins TRBV6-2 or TRBV6-3 to TRBJ2-1; 10 bases agree with TRBD2. Trimming removed 2 bases from V and 6 bases from J; junction bases left unmatched: 10. CDR3 length: 17 amino acids. Per germline, CDR1 MNHEY and CDR2 SVGEGT. The DNA for the CDR3 is TGTGCCAGCAGTTACCCCCAACGAGCGGGGGGGTCCAATGAGCAGTTCTTC. It codes for CASSYPQRAGGSNEQFF.

The chain links TRBV2 to TRBJ2-1, with a possible D match to TRBD1 (6 bases). This CDR3 is 13 amino acids long. Germline CDR1 SNHLY, CDR2 FYNNEI. V was shortened by 8 bases and J by 9 bases, with 17 bases between the two germline ends. This CDR3 reads CASGKGDTGEQFF. The CDR3 DNA is TGTGCCAGCGGAAAAGGGGACACAGGTGAGCAGTTCTTC.

The rearrangement joins TRBV7-2 to TRBJ1-5, with D tentatively TRBD1 (5 bases). V shed 2 bases and J shed 4 bases, with 6 bases lying between them. Germline CDR1 and CDR2: SGHTA and FQGNSA. This CDR3 comprises 13 residues. The CDR3 DNA is TGTGCCAGCAGCTTACACAGGAATCAGCCCCAGCATTTT. This sequence encodes CASSLHRNQPQHF.

The CDR3: CASSQGQVQKLFF. The CDR3, as DNA: TGTGCCAGCAGCCAAGGACAGGTCCAAAAACTGTTTTTT. The V and J genes are TRBV3-1 (or the pseudogene TRBV3-2) and TRBJ1-4, with TRBD1 as a possible D gene (6 bases). V was cut by 1 base and J by 9 bases, with 9 bases left in between. Per germline, CDR1 LGHDT and CDR2 YNNKEL (reference sequence). This CDR3 spans 13 amino acids.

The genes are TRBV30 and TRBJ1-2; 9 bases match TRBD1. Germline values: CDR1 GTSNPN, CDR2 SVGIG (reference sequence). The V and J ends lost 5 bases and 7 bases, in that order; junction bases with no gene match: 5. The CDR3 runs to 12 residues. The chain's CDR3 is CAWLGTGFGYTF. Here the CDR3 DNA reads TGTGCCTGGCTAGGGACAGGGTTTGGCTACACCTTC.

In this sample, this clone turned up a few times. V usage is TRBV7-9 and J usage is TRBJ1-5, with 7 positions matching TRBD1. The junction had 6 bases not matched to a gene; V was cut back by 5 bases and J by 2 bases. Germline V CDR1 and CDR2: SEHNR, FQNEAQ (reference sequence). CDR3 length equals 15 residues. The CDR3 DNA follows: TGTGCCAGCAGCCGAACAGGGGCGGGCAATCAGCCCCAGCATTTT. The encoded protein is CASSRTGAGNQPQHF.

V and J are TRBV9 and TRBJ1-3; 9 nucleotides agree with TRBD1. With 0 bases clipped from V and 1 base from J, the junction kept 2 bases outside the gene matches. Germline lookup yields CDR1 SGDLS and CDR2 YYNGEE. This CDR3 has 16 amino acids. The CDR3 loop reads CASSVVGQGSGNTIYF. The DNA for the CDR3 is TGTGCCAGCAGCGTAGTGGGACAGGGTTCTGGAAACACCATATATTTT.

This sequence joins TRBV28 and TRBJ1-2, with 9 positions matching TRBD1. The CDR3 has 17 residues. Germline CDR1 is MDHEN and CDR2 is SYDVKM. Trimming at V came to 6 bases and at J to 3 bases, leaving 14 bases not matched to a gene. CDR3: CASSPPGQGRQDYGYTF. In DNA form, the CDR3 reads TGTGCCAGCAGCCCGCCGGGACAGGGTCGGCAGGACTATGGCTACACCTTC.

The chain couples TRBV29-1 to TRBJ2-1, with 9 bases fitting TRBD1. This CDR3 contains 16 residues. Germline V gives CDR1 SQVTM, CDR2 ANQGSEA. V was pared by 4 bases and J by 4 bases, with 11 bases of the junction left unmatched. The CDR3 protein is CSVGEHRGLRYNEQFF. The DNA of the CDR3 is TGCAGCGTTGGGGAACACAGGGGGCTCAGGTACAATGAGCAGTTCTTC.

The chain links TRBV7-9 to TRBJ1-2, with unresolved D. The V end was cut by 4 bases, the J end by 5 bases, with 14 bases between. Germline CDR1 SEHNR, CDR2 FQNEAQ (reference sequence). The CDR3 covers 14 residues. Written as DNA, the CDR3 is TGTGCCAGCAGCTCAGCCGAGGGCCCGTATGGCTACACCTTC. Protein: CASSSAEGPYGYTF.

V usage is TRBV9 and J usage is TRBJ2-5; 8 bases map to TRBD1. The germline V gene has CDR1 SGDLS and CDR2 YYNGEE. The CDR3 contains 15 residues. Trimming took 3 bases from V and 1 from J; bases not matched to a gene: 5. The DNA of the CDR3 is TGTGCCAGCAGCGCCGGGACAGGTTCCCAAGAGACCCAGTACTTC. Encoded protein: CASSAGTGSQETQYF.

The genes are TRBV5-6 and TRBJ2-3, with 7 bases fitting TRBD2. In germline, CDR1 is SGHDT, CDR2 YYEEEE. The junction had 12 bases not matched to a gene; V was cut back by 4 bases and J by 4 bases. The CDR3 extends over 16 amino acids. CDR3 sequence: CASSPDYQRGSDTQYF. The CDR3 nucleotides are TGTGCCAGCAGCCCAGATTACCAGCGGGGCTCAGATACGCAGTATTTT.

V and J are TRBV18 and TRBJ2-6; 12 bases are a match to TRBD1. Losses at the gene ends were 5 bases for V and 3 bases for J; bases not matched to a gene: 5. Germline V CDR1 and CDR2: KGHSH, LQKENI. CDR3 size: 17 residues. The CDR3 sequence: CASSRGTGGSGANVLTF. The CDR3 coding sequence is TGTGCCAGCTCAAGGGGGACAGGGGGCAGTGGGGCCAACGTCCTGACTTTC.

The genes are TRBV18 and TRBJ1-2, with D tentatively TRBD1 (5 bases). CDR1 and CDR2 (germline): KGHSH, LQKENI. The V and J ends lost 2 bases and 0 bases respectively, with 19 bases between them. CDR3 length equals 18 residues. CDR3 in DNA: TGTGCCAGCTCACCAGACAGACCCTTGAGACAAGCTAACTATGGCTACACCTTC. Translating it yields CASSPDRPLRQANYGYTF.

The CDR3 region is CASSETGTGSTEAFF. In DNA, the CDR3 is TGCGCCAGCAGTGAAACCGGGACAGGGAGCACTGAAGCTTTCTTT. The gene calls are TRBV10-1 and TRBJ1-1; the match to TRBD1 covers 9 bases. This CDR3 is 15 amino acids long. Losses at the gene ends were 3 bases for V and 4 bases for J; bases not matched to a gene: 6. Germline CDR1 reads WNHNN; CDR2 reads SYGVQD (reference sequence).

This clone showed up just a few times. The chain links TRBV4-1 to TRBJ1-2, with a weak D call TRBD1 (6 bases). CDR1 MGHRA and CDR2 YSYEKL come from the germline V gene. The V and J ends lost 3 bases and 2 bases respectively, with 13 bases between them. The CDR3 consists of 15 residues. The chain's CDR3 is CASSQDNRENYGYTF. The DNA for the CDR3 is TGCGCCAGCAGCCAGGACAACAGGGAGAACTATGGCTACACCTTC.

V gene TRBV9 combines with J gene TRBJ1-1; possibly TRBD1 for D (5 bases). V was pared by 4 bases and J by 4 bases, with 11 bases between. CDR1 is SGDLS and CDR2 is YYNGEE in the germline V gene. The CDR3 is made up of 13 amino acids. The CDR3 bases are TGTGCCAGCAGCCCCCAACAGGCCACTGAAGCTTTCTTT. This sequence encodes CASSPQQATEAFF.

This chain joins TRBV7-6 and TRBJ2-7; 10 bases align to TRBD1. Trimming at V came to 5 bases and at J to 6 bases, leaving 7 bases not matched to a gene. CDR3 length equals 14 residues. CDR1 SGHVS and CDR2 FNYEAQ come from the germline V gene. This chain's CDR3 is CASSLRDRGAEQYF. The CDR3 nucleotides are TGTGCCAGCAGCCTCCGGGACAGGGGTGCCGAGCAGTACTTC.

The J gene is TRBJ2-3, the V gene TRBV7-2, with 12 bases that match TRBD2. Unmatched junction bases numbered 7, after V lost 3 bases and J lost 3 bases. Germline V lookup: CDR1 SGHTA, CDR2 FQGNSA. CDR3 length equals 17 residues. CDR3 loop: CASSLGLAGGRTDTQYF. CDR3 DNA: TGTGCCAGCAGCTTGGGGCTAGCGGGGGGGCGTACAGATACGCAGTATTTT.

The rearrangement links TRBV5-4 to TRBJ2-2; a weak D match, TRBD1 (5 bases). This CDR3 is 15 amino acids long. Trimming removed 5 bases from V and 4 bases from J, with 15 bases in between. Germline lookup yields CDR1 SGHNT and CDR2 YYREEE (reference sequence). CDR3 amino acids: CASRRRGKGTGELFF. Here the CDR3 DNA reads TGTGCCAGCAGGAGAAGGGGAAAGGGCACCGGGGAGCTGTTTTTT.

This clone was seen only a few times. This chain uses TRBV29-1 with TRBJ2-2; 9 bases are shared with TRBD1. The germline CDR1 and CDR2 sequences are SQVTM and ANQGSEA. Germline trimming cut 7 bases from V and 5 bases from J; bases unmatched to any gene: 2. There are 12 residues in the CDR3. CDR3: CSGTGETGELFF. The CDR3 nucleotides are TGCAGCGGGACAGGGGAGACCGGGGAGCTGTTTTTT.

The chain couples TRBV30 to TRBJ1-1; D call uncertain. Looked up from germline, CDR1 is GTSNPN and CDR2 is SVGIG (reference sequence). V dropped 0 bases and J dropped 1 base, with 18 bases sitting between them. The CDR3 contains 17 residues. The CDR3 nucleotides are TGTGCCTGGAGTGTACCTGCCCGAGGGCAGCGGAACACTGAAGCTTTCTTT. The encoded protein is CAWSVPARGQRNTEAFF.

The CDR3 region has the DNA TGTGCCAGCAGCCCACTCGGGGCGGGATACCCCCGCGACGACGGGGCCAATGAGCAGTTCTTC. This encodes CASSPLGAGYPRDDGANEQFF. V gene TRBV4-2 combines with J gene TRBJ2-1, with D maybe TRBD2 (6 bases). CDR1 is LGHNA, CDR2 YNFKEQ, per germline. Trimming cost V 4 bases and J 6 bases, with 34 bases left between them. The CDR3 runs 21 residues.

The rearrangement joins TRBV7-9 to TRBJ1-1, with a weak D call TRBD1 (6 bases). This CDR3 contains 14 residues. Germline lookup yields CDR1 SEHNR and CDR2 FQNEAQ (reference sequence). V gave up 4 bases and J gave up 6 bases, with 15 bases separating them. The CDR3 DNA reads TGTGCCAGCAGCTCCCAGGGGATGGTCGCTGAAGCTTTCTTT. This codes for CASSSQGMVAEAFF.

The rearrangement joins TRBV3-1 (or the pseudogene TRBV3-2) to TRBJ1-2, with 10 bases identical to TRBD1. The germline gives CDR1 LGHDT, CDR2 YNNKEL (reference sequence). CDR3 size: 15 residues. V shed 4 bases, J shed 7 bases, and the junction held 9 bases outside the gene matches. CDR3 loop: CASSLPGQGNPGYTF. In DNA, the CDR3 is TGTGCCAGCAGCCTCCCGGGACAGGGGAATCCTGGCTACACCTTC.